What follows describes a single T cell receptor beta chain. Its antigen is currently unknown. These data belong to a study of cytotoxic CD8 clonotypes in ibrutinib-treated CLL. The wider study: Responses: roughly 25 partial, 2 complete; after median approximately 70 months, about 15 stayed remitted, approximately twelve progressed. Collecting the response samples happened after a median 12 months of treatment, with a range of 6 to 36. Study outcomes and limitations: Shared public clonotypes were rare, and on treatment they either got smaller or stayed the same.

With sequencing, the targeted depth ranged from 1 in 200,000 to 1 in 1 million T cells. The method was immunoSEQ multiplex PCR; TCRdb's version includes in-frame clones alone and lacks a portion of them. The repertoire includes some 140,000 clones, around three quarters of them detected once, and around 13% sits in the top ten. The CDR3 sequence is 15 residues long. Germline CDR1 SNHLY, CDR2 FYNNEI. Trimming removed 0 bases at V and 8 bases at J, with 16 bases between. Sequences were derived from PBMCs, sampled after 12 months of ibrutinib treatment. V gene TRBV2 combines with J gene TRBJ1-2, with D unresolved. This receptor was obtained from a human donor with chronic lymphocytic leukemia. Here the CDR3 DNA reads TGTGCCAGCAGTGAAGCGCGCGGTGCCTATGGCGGCTACACCTTC. It is translated as CASSEARGAYGGYTF.